Following are 15 T cell receptor beta chains from one sample sequenced in a study of Graves' ophthalmopathy and Graves' hyperthyroidism. RNA transcripts were the source from which TCR beta CDR3 regions were amplified. The authors performed first-round RT-PCR with HTBI primers and then a second-round multiplex PCR. Via MiXCR, TCRdb re-called the multiplex PCR reads, giving one row per CDR3 protein. The profile shows 580,000 or so distinct CDR3 sequences, about two fifths of them singletons. What was sequenced was peripheral blood or thyroid tissue (not recorded which). These receptors all stem from an adult man with Graves' hyperthyroidism.

The chain uses TRBV29-1 and TRBJ2-2, with TRBD1 matching 8 bases. The V and J ends lost 3 bases and 6 bases, in that order; junction bases with no gene match: 9. Germline lookup yields CDR1 SQVTM and CDR2 ANQGSEA. This CDR3 comprises 15 residues. The CDR3 is CSVDSGQGVPGELFF. For the CDR3, the DNA is TGCAGCGTTGATAGCGGACAGGGTGTTCCCGGGGAGCTGTTTTTT.

This clonotype appeared many times. This chain uses TRBV5-1 with TRBJ2-5; 8 bases agree with TRBD1. V gave up 4 bases and J gave up 5 bases; unmatched junction bases: 16. Germline V gives CDR1 SGHRS, CDR2 YFSETQ. This CDR3 comprises 17 residues. CDR3 sequence reads: CASSTRPSGQGPETQYF. In DNA, the CDR3 is TGCGCCAGCAGCACCCGACCCTCCGGACAGGGTCCGGAGACCCAGTACTTC.

This clonotype showed up many times. The chain links TRBV5-4 to TRBJ1-4, with D possibly being TRBD1 (6 bases). Per germline, CDR1 SGHNT and CDR2 YYREEE (reference sequence). V was cut by 4 bases and J by 3 bases, with 16 bases left in between. This CDR3 contains 16 residues. The CDR3, as DNA: TGTGCCAGCAGCGCGTACAAGACAGGACCTAATGAAAAACTGTTTTTT. It yields the protein CASSAYKTGPNEKLFF.

The gene calls are TRBV9 and TRBJ1-2, with 7 bases aligning to TRBD1. The V and J ends lost 4 bases and 1 base, in that order; junction bases with no gene match: 10. The germline V gene encodes CDR1 SGDLS and CDR2 YYNGEE. CDR3 length: 16 amino acids. The CDR3 is CASSPPGTVFNYGYTF. The CDR3, as DNA: TGTGCCAGCAGCCCCCCCGGGACAGTTTTTAACTATGGCTACACCTTC.

This clonotype was seen a handful of times. J is TRBJ2-3 and V is TRBV2; D call uncertain. This CDR3 has 15 amino acids. V was pared by 7 bases and J by 1 base, with 15 bases between. In germline, CDR1 is SNHLY, CDR2 FYNNEI. This CDR3 reads CASTPGVLGTDTQYF. The CDR3 coding sequence is TGTGCCAGCACCCCCGGAGTCCTAGGCACAGATACGCAGTATTTT.

At least ten counts were recorded for this clonotype. This chain connects TRBV29-1 to TRBJ1-1; D remains unclear. Deletions cut 1 base from V and 1 base from J, with 7 bases between. This CDR3 contains 13 residues. Germline CDR1 reads SQVTM; CDR2 reads ANQGSEA. The CDR3 DNA reads as TGCAGCGTTGAAGCCCCGACGAACACTGAAGCTTTCTTT. The encoded protein is CSVEAPTNTEAFF. Full variable domain (missing parts from reference TRBV29-1 and TRBJ1-1): SAVISQKPSRDICQRGTSLTIQCQVDSQVTMMFWYRQQPGQSLTLIATANQGSEATYESGFVIDKFPISRPNLTFSTLTVSNMSPEDSSIYLCSVEAPTNTEAFFGQGTRLTVV.

A remark on this clonotype: The junction departs from germline at one end; a sequencing error may be responsible. This chain uses TRBV10-3 with TRBJ2-7; D remains ambiguous. This CDR3 is 13 amino acids long. CDR1 ENHRY and CDR2 SYGVKD come from the germline V gene. CDR3 coding DNA: TGTGCCAGCAGTTACGCCACCGGGCCAGAGCAGTACTTC. Amino acids: CASSYATGPEQYF.

V and J are TRBV10-3 and TRBJ2-1; 15 nucleotides match TRBD2. V was clipped by 3 bases and J by 0 bases; unmatched bases: 9. The germline V gene encodes CDR1 ENHRY and CDR2 SYGVKD. The CDR3 is made up of 20 amino acids. This CDR3 reads CAISDSWTSGRADSYNEQFF. CDR3 coding DNA: TGTGCCATCAGTGATTCTTGGACTAGCGGGAGGGCAGACTCCTACAATGAGCAGTTCTTC.

Points on this clonotype: A much more abundant neighbour one base away suggests this may be a read error. The chain has TRBV12-3 or TRBV12-4 and TRBJ2-2, with a weak D call TRBD1 (6 bases). The CDR3 length is 16 residues. The V and J ends lost 6 bases and 2 bases respectively, with 16 bases between them. The CDR3 nucleotides read TGTGCCAGCAGCTCAATAATAGGGGGAAACACCGGGGAGCTGTTTTTT. Translated: CASSSIIGGNTGELFF.

The genes are TRBV12-3 or TRBV12-4 and TRBJ2-6, with 12 positions matching TRBD2. This CDR3 has 17 residues. V shed 3 bases and J 4 bases; nucleotides not matched to a gene: 4. This chain's CDR3 is CASSFLAGGRGANVLTF. CDR3 nucleotide sequence: TGTGCCAGCAGTTTTCTAGCGGGAGGGAGAGGGGCCAACGTCCTGACTTTC.

This clonotype occurred a few times. The rearrangement uses TRBV6-1 and TRBJ2-2; TRBD1 matches 8 bases. The J segment lost 3 bases and the V segment lost 1 base, leaving 4 bases of the junction unmatched. The CDR3 has 16 residues. Germline V lookup: CDR1 MNHNS, CDR2 SASEGT. CDR3 region: CASSEVQGADTGELFF. As DNA, the CDR3 is TGTGCCAGCAGTGAAGTTCAGGGGGCGGACACCGGGGAGCTGTTTTTT.

In regard to this clonotype: A single base separates this from a much larger clone, so it may be a read error. This CDR3 is missing its conserved last phenylalanine or tryptophan, likely due to a read error. The chain carries TRBV19 and TRBJ2-7, with D perhaps TRBD2 (5 bases). From germline, CDR1 is LNHDA and CDR2 SQIVND (reference sequence). This CDR3 is built from 18 residues. V lost 3 bases to trimming and J lost 1 base, with 22 bases between them. In DNA, the CDR3 is TGTGCCAGTAGTATGGTTTGGAACGGGGTCGTCGGTTCCTACGAGCAGTACCTC. Protein: CASSMVWNGVVGSYEQYL.

The chain links TRBV2 to TRBJ1-6, with 11 bases identical to TRBD1. Unmatched junction bases numbered 4, after V lost 5 bases and J lost 7 bases. Germline-derived CDR1 and CDR2 are SNHLY and FYNNEI. The CDR3 covers 15 residues. The CDR3 region has the DNA TGTGCCAGCAGTAGGACAGGGGGCGTGAATTCACCCCTCCACTTT. Amino acid sequence: CASSRTGGVNSPLHF.

This clonotype was counted a single time. The gene calls are TRBV28 and TRBJ2-7; no reliable D call. Trimming left V 4 bases short and J 0 bases short, with 16 bases between. CDR1 and CDR2 from the germline V gene are MDHEN and SYDVKM. The CDR3 loop spans 16 amino acids. In DNA, the CDR3 is TGTGCCAGCAGTTCTACATTAGCAGACCTCTCCTACGAGCAGTACTTC. Its translation is CASSSTLADLSYEQYF.

Notes on this clonotype: Being one base from a much bigger clone, this may be a read error. In DNA form, the CDR3 reads TGTGCCAGCAACTCCCGGGAGGAATACGAGCAGTACTTC. As protein: CASNSREEYEQYF. V usage is TRBV7-9 and J usage is TRBJ2-5, with 7 bases matching TRBD2. The J call could be wrong; TRBJ2-7 is a better fit for the DNA end. The germline CDR1 and CDR2 sequences are SEHNR and FQNEAQ (reference sequence). The CDR3 length is 13 residues.